A selection of T cell receptor beta chains follows, all from one sample in a study of monozygotic twins with inflammatory bowel disease. TCRdb re-called the 5' RACE reads and shows each CDR3 protein once, DNA omitted. Its table lists fewer than 400,000 distinct CDR3 sequences. Sequenced material: blood. Source of these receptors: a human donor with ulcerative colitis or Crohn's disease, or a healthy co-twin of an affected twin (not recorded which). Both conserved end residues are part of each CDR3.

J gene | V gene | CDR3 protein
TRBJ2-7 | TRBV6-2/TRBV6-3 | CASIDSGRAYEQYF
TRBJ1-5 | TRBV6-5 | CASSYRDRGQPQHF
TRBJ2-1 | TRBV11-2 | CASSLEASANEQFF
TRBJ2-2 | TRBV5-1 | CASSLRQGAGGTGELFF
TRBJ2-3 | TRBV7-2 | CASSSGVGIMTDTQYF
TRBJ2-6 | TRBV18 | CASSPGGGGANVLTF
TRBJ1-5 | TRBV12-3/TRBV12-4 | CASIPDGGSGNQPQHF
TRBJ2-7 | TRBV10-3 | CATSGAPYEQYF
TRBJ1-1 | TRBV5-1 | CASSQSGPTPEAFF
TRBJ2-2 | TRBV4-3 | CASSQVGGAGELFF
TRBJ1-1 | TRBV6-5 | CASSPGTVEAFF
TRBJ2-7 | TRBV7-2 | CASSSVGEQYF
TRBJ1-2 | TRBV15 | CATSPRLGTPDYGYTF
TRBJ1-3 | TRBV7-2 | CASIENGGSSGNTIYF
TRBJ2-7 | TRBV4-3 | CASSQDPGTVSYEQYF
TRBJ1-2 | TRBV29-1 | CSVVGGGNYGYTF
TRBJ1-1 | TRBV6-5 | CASSYIAGGNTEAFF
TRBJ2-5 | TRBV9 | CASSVDGQAQKTQYF
TRBJ2-3 | TRBV20-1 | CSAPGERGRTDTQYF
TRBJ2-1 | TRBV6-2/TRBV6-3 | CASSPGPGRFF
TRBJ2-1 | TRBV10-3 | CASGTYNNEQFF
TRBJ2-6 | TRBV5-1 | CASSLGGALLANVLTF
TRBJ2-1 | TRBV5-1 | CASRSGQGSYNEQFF
TRBJ2-3 | TRBV5-1 | CASSTGLAGRKADTQYF
TRBJ2-7 | TRBV7-6 | CASSLTQGESYEQYF
TRBJ2-3 | TRBV5-1 | CASSRGQEPDTQYF
TRBJ2-1 | TRBV28 | CASSPTGTSGFNEQFF
TRBJ2-1 | TRBV7-9 | CASTIGRYNEQFF
TRBJ1-6 | TRBV28 | CASSFSWDRPSEGGSPLHF
TRBJ1-5 | TRBV5-1 | CASSPDGSNQPQHF
TRBJ2-2 | TRBV20-1 | CSARTSGVPTGELFF
TRBJ2-5 | TRBV21-1 | CASSSVGETQYF
TRBJ1-1 | TRBV7-2 | CASSLAPLNLNTEAFF
TRBJ2-3 | TRBV3-1 | CASSHQGADTQYF
TRBJ1-1 | TRBV15 | CATSRDPARQGRTEAFF